This T cell receptor (beta chain) was sequenced in a study of T cells in Graves' hyperthyroidism and ophthalmopathy. Ten or more counts support this clonotype. The antigen is not known. Uncontrolled infection, other autoimmune disease, pregnancy and lactation each barred patients from inclusion. CDR1 SEHNR and CDR2 FQNEAQ come from the germline V gene (reference sequence). The CDR3 is 17 amino acids. The V and J ends lost 4 bases and 0 bases respectively, with 19 bases between them. Study results and caveats: Patients with ophthalmopathy were separated from those with stable hyperthyroidism by a 13 V-J model.

The TCR beta CDR3 regions underwent amplification using RNA transcripts as the source. The HTBI primer set served for first-round RT-PCR of the TCR CDR3. TCRdb reanalysed the multiplex PCR reads using MiXCR and keeps one entry per CDR3 protein. The table includes 250,000 to 300,000 distinct CDR3 sequences, roughly 15% detected once. The sequence came from a woman aged 50 to 60 with Graves' hyperthyroidism that later progressed to Graves' ophthalmopathy. What was sequenced was blood. The chain couples TRBV7-9 to TRBJ2-7; D is possibly TRBD1 or TRBD2 (5 bases each). Here the CDR3 reads CASSSALEGRRSYEQYF. The CDR3 coding sequence is TGTGCCAGCAGCTCTGCCCTAGAGGGACGACGCTCCTACGAGCAGTACTTC.